This entry concerns a single T cell receptor beta chain. Its antigen remains unknown. The sample originates from a study of T cells in Graves' hyperthyroidism and ophthalmopathy. Whole-study findings and limits: Stable hyperthyroidism was told apart from ophthalmopathy by a model built on 13 V-J features.

The CDR3 regions of TCR beta were amplified from RNA transcripts. RT-PCR in the first round (using the HTBI primer set) targeted the TCR CDR3. TCRdb processed the multiplex PCR reads anew with MiXCR; each CDR3 protein has one entry. This sample has 800,000 or so distinct CDR3 sequences, with about 38% found just once. With 5 bases removed from V and 2 bases from J, the gap between germline ends came to 13 bases. Germline V gives CDR1 LNHNV, CDR2 YYDKDF (reference sequence). The CDR3 covers 14 residues. Input material: blood. The sequence derives from a man aged 18 to 29 with Graves' hyperthyroidism. This rearrangement joins TRBV15 to TRBJ2-7, with TRBD1 as a possible D gene (6 bases). The DNA of the CDR3 is TGTGCCACCAGCGTCGAGACAGGAACCTACGAGCAGTACTTC. As protein: CATSVETGTYEQYF.